The 18 T cell receptor beta chains given below trace back to one sample, sequenced in a study of T cells after yellow fever vaccination. TCRdb processed the 5' RACE reads anew with MiXCR; each CDR3 protein has one entry. The table has 95,000 to 150,000 distinct CDR3 sequences, roughly 15% seen once. This sample comprised CD8+ T cells sorted from PBMCs, obtained 5 days after the yellow fever booster vaccination. All receptors come from a man aged 18 to 30 who received the YFV17D yellow fever vaccine.

V is TRBV18 and J is TRBJ2-1; D unresolved. The germline V gene has CDR1 KGHSH and CDR2 LQKENI. The CDR3 is 11 amino acids. V lost 3 bases and J 10 bases, leaving 7 bases between the germline ends. The chain's CDR3 is CASSPEQEQFF. The DNA for the CDR3 is TGTGCCAGCTCACCGGAACAGGAGCAGTTCTTC. Full variable domain (remainder filled in from reference TRBV18 and TRBJ2-1): NAGVMQNPRHLVRRRGQEARLRCSPMKGHSHVYWYRQLPEEGLKFMVYLQKENIIDESGMPKERFSAEFPKEGPSILRIQQVVRGDSAAYFCASSPEQEQFFGPGTRLTVL.

There are a few counts of this clonotype. The chain employs TRBV19 and TRBJ2-2; TRBD2 is a possible D gene (5 bases). The CDR3 contains 12 residues. From germline, CDR1 is LNHDA and CDR2 SQIVND (reference sequence). V lost 3 bases and J lost 7, with 6 bases in between. The CDR3 nucleotides read TGTGCCAGTAGTATGGACTTCGGGGAGCTGTTTTTT. This encodes CASSMDFGELFF.

This clonotype was seen only a few times. The chain is built from TRBV7-2 and TRBJ1-1; 8 nucleotides line up with TRBD1. This CDR3 region has 13 residues. Per the germline V gene, CDR1 is SGHTA and CDR2 is FQGNSA. V was clipped by 5 bases and J by 8 bases; unmatched bases: 7. The CDR3, as DNA: TGTGCCAGCAGCCCGGCGACAGGGGCGGAAGCTTTCTTT. Residues: CASSPATGAEAFF.

This clonotype came up a few times. The chain combines TRBV7-2 with TRBJ2-2; 7 bases map to TRBD2. Germline V gene data show CDR1 as SGHTA and CDR2 as FQGNSA. The CDR3 contains 16 residues. V lost 0 bases to trimming and J lost 3 bases; unmatched junction nucleotides: 4. The CDR3 loop reads CASSLAGGRYTGELFF. The CDR3 nucleotides read TGTGCCAGCAGCTTAGCGGGGGGGAGATACACCGGGGAGCTGTTTTTT.

This clonotype was seen only a few times. J is TRBJ2-1 and V is TRBV12-3 or TRBV12-4, with D perhaps TRBD2 (5 bases). The CDR3 contains 13 residues. V dropped 6 bases and J dropped 4 bases, with 10 bases sitting between them. The CDR3, as DNA: TGTGCCAGCAGGCCCCGGGGTTACAATGAGCAGTTCTTC. This sequence encodes CASRPRGYNEQFF.

This clonotype was picked up a small number of times. V and J are TRBV4-2 and TRBJ1-1; D may be TRBD1 (5 bases). The CDR3 has 15 residues. The germline V gene has CDR1 LGHNA and CDR2 YNFKEQ. Trimming cost V 4 bases and J 11 bases, with 23 bases left between them. In DNA, the CDR3 is TGTGCCAGCAGCCTACTCGACGGGACCCCCGTCGAGGCTTTCTTT. It codes for CASSLLDGTPVEAFF.

This chain links TRBV7-2 with TRBJ2-3, with 11 bases lining up with TRBD2. Germline V gene lookup returns CDR1 SGHTA and CDR2 FQGNSA. J gave up 6 bases and V 1 base, and 9 bases lay outside the gene matches. The CDR3 is 17 amino acids. The CDR3 coding sequence is TGTGCCAGCAGCTTAGTTACTAGCGGGGGAGCCGGGGATACGCAGTATTTT. It yields the protein CASSLVTSGGAGDTQYF.

The V call is TRBV27, the J call TRBJ1-1, with a weak D call TRBD1 (5 bases). This CDR3 is 13 amino acids long. The ends were cut back, 3 bases at V and 12 bases at J, with 17 bases in the middle. The germline V gene encodes CDR1 MNHEY and CDR2 SMNVEV (reference sequence). In nucleotides, the CDR3 is TGTGCCAGCAGTTTTATTAAGGGGCAGTGGCCTTTCTTT. Its protein product is CASSFIKGQWPFF.

This clonotype was counted only a few times. The chain employs TRBV5-4 and TRBJ2-3; D unclear. With 5 bases removed from V and 0 bases from J, the gap between germline ends came to 10 bases. The CDR3 is made up of 14 amino acids. CDR1 and CDR2 from the germline V gene are SGHNT and YYREEE (reference sequence). CDR3 DNA sequence: TGTGCCAGCAGTGGGCCCTCTAGCACAGATACGCAGTATTTT. It yields the protein CASSGPSSTDTQYF.

This clonotype appeared a few times. The chain carries TRBV14 and TRBJ2-3, with D unresolved. The CDR3 spans 15 residues. Germline assignment: CDR1 SGHDN and CDR2 FVKESK. Trimming took off 7 bases at V and 2 bases at J, with 16 bases between the two ends. The CDR3 reads CASTALYRSTDTQYF. CDR3 sequence (DNA): TGTGCCAGCACCGCCCTATACCGCTCCACAGATACGCAGTATTTT.

This clonotype was picked up many times. The rearrangement uses TRBV4-3 and TRBJ2-1; D possibly uses TRBD1 or TRBD2 (6 bases each). Germline V lookup: CDR1 LGHNA, CDR2 YSLEER. This CDR3 spans 17 amino acids. Deletions cut 0 bases from V and 3 bases from J, with 15 bases between. CDR3 residues: CASSQDRWGASYNEQFF. As DNA, the CDR3 is TGCGCCAGCAGCCAAGATCGATGGGGGGCAAGCTACAATGAGCAGTTCTTC.

This chain links TRBV6-5 with TRBJ2-7; tentative D call: TRBD1 (6 bases). Trimming stripped 0 bases from V and 5 bases from J, with 14 bases between. The CDR3 runs 15 residues. Germline lookup yields CDR1 MNHEY and CDR2 SVGAGI. The CDR3 DNA reads as TGTGCCAGCAGTTACTCGAGGGCAGGGGCGGACGAGCAGTACGTC. Its protein product is CASSYSRAGADEQYV.

This chain connects TRBV5-1 to TRBJ2-3; a possible D gene is TRBD1 (6 bases). The germline CDR1 and CDR2 sequences are SGHRS and YFSETQ. Trimming shortened V by 5 bases and J by 5 bases, and 15 bases separated the two germline ends. The length of the CDR3 is 14 residues. Here the CDR3 reads CASRFVQGLDTQYF. CDR3 bases: TGCGCCAGCAGATTCGTACAGGGTCTAGATACGCAGTATTTT.

The chain uses TRBV5-1 and TRBJ1-6; possibly TRBD1 for D (5 bases). Germline lookup yields CDR1 SGHRS and CDR2 YFSETQ. The CDR3 has 17 residues. V shed 0 bases and J shed 1 base, with 11 bases lying between them. The CDR3 loop is CASSLVGVGSYNSPLHF. CDR3 sequence (DNA): TGCGCCAGCAGCTTGGTGGGGGTCGGATCCTATAATTCACCCCTCCACTTT.

This rearrangement joins TRBV15 to TRBJ2-2, with 8 bases fitting TRBD1. Losses at the gene ends were 3 bases for V and 7 bases for J; bases not matched to a gene: 4. The germline CDR1 and CDR2 sequences are LNHNV and YYDKDF (reference sequence). CDR3 length: 14 amino acids. The CDR3 DNA sequence: TGTGCCACCAGCAGGGACAGGGAAATCGGGGAGCTGTTTTTT. This translates into CATSRDREIGELFF.

The gene calls are TRBV29-1 and TRBJ1-1; 8 nucleotides match TRBD1. The trim removed 7 bases at V and 0 bases at J, leaving 7 bases unmatched. CDR3 length: 14 residues. Looked up from germline, CDR1 is SQVTM and CDR2 is ANQGSEA. CDR3 in amino acids: CSALGGQVNTEAFF. CDR3 DNA: TGCAGCGCCCTGGGGGGACAGGTGAACACTGAAGCTTTCTTT.

This clonotype has at least ten counts. The chain recombines TRBV4-1 with TRBJ1-6; D is ambiguous. The V end was cut by 3 bases, the J end by 9 bases, with 9 bases between. The CDR3 has 13 residues. Germline V gives CDR1 MGHRA, CDR2 YSYEKL. This CDR3 reads CASSQGYGSPLHF. The CDR3 nucleotides read TGCGCCAGCAGCCAGGGGTACGGTTCACCCCTCCACTTT.

The chain has TRBV4-3 and TRBJ2-5, with a weak D call TRBD2 (7 bases). From germline, CDR1 is LGHNA and CDR2 YSLEER. The CDR3 is 16 residues long. With 0 bases removed from V and 5 bases from J, the gap between germline ends came to 16 bases. The CDR3 loop is CASSQEGPGGGETQYF. The CDR3 DNA reads TGCGCCAGCAGCCAAGAGGGTCCGGGGGGCGGGGAGACCCAGTACTTC.